The 8 T cell receptor beta chains given below trace back to one sample, sequenced in a study of shared clonotypes between healthy human individuals. Method: immunoSEQ multiplex PCR; TCRdb's copy keeps in-frame clones and lacks some. The data hold 550,000 to 750,000 clones, with roughly 94% observed a single time. CD45RO-negative, CCR7-selected cells formed the naive CD8 fraction, which excluded terminally differentiated effector memory CD45RA+ cells. The sample consisted of naive CD8+ T cells sorted from blood. All receptors come from a young man in good health.

CDR3 sequence (DNA): TGTGCCAGCAGTTCGAGGACAGGCAATCAGCCCCAGCATTTT. Encoded protein: CASSSRTGNQPQHF. This chain uses TRBV28 with TRBJ1-5; D perhaps matches TRBD1 (6 bases). V was cut by 4 bases and J by 2 bases, with 9 bases left in between. Germline loops: CDR1 MDHEN, CDR2 SYDVKM. The CDR3 covers 14 residues.

V usage is TRBV6-1 and J usage is TRBJ2-3, with 8 positions matching TRBD2. The length of the CDR3 is 16 residues. CDR1 MNHNS and CDR2 SASEGT come from the germline V gene. V trimming: 4 bases; J trimming: 4 bases; junction bases outside the gene matches: 10. The CDR3 sequence is CASSGSGSWLSDTQYF. Written as DNA, the CDR3 is TGTGCCAGCAGTGGGAGCGGGAGTTGGCTTTCAGATACGCAGTATTTT.

The rearrangement links TRBV5-8 to TRBJ1-1; a possible D gene is TRBD1 (5 bases). The germline gives CDR1 SGHTS, CDR2 YDEGEE. The CDR3 loop spans 14 amino acids. Trimming cost V 0 bases and J 6 bases, with 12 bases left between them. CDR3 in amino acids: CASSLVGGGSEAFF. The CDR3 nucleotides read TGTGCCAGCAGCTTGGTTGGGGGGGGATCTGAAGCTTTCTTT. Full variable domain (remainder filled in from reference TRBV5-8 and TRBJ1-1): EAGVTQSPTHLIKTRGQQATLRCSPISGHTSVYWYQQALGLGLQFLLWYDEGEERNRGNFPPRFSGRQFPNYSSELNVNALELEDSALYLCASSLVGGGSEAFFGQGTRLTVV.

In DNA, the CDR3 is TGTGCCAGCAGCTCTATCAAGACAGGGATTAGCGAGCAGTACTTC. This encodes CASSSIKTGISEQYF. This chain joins TRBV11-2 and TRBJ2-7; TRBD1 matches 7 bases. With V trimmed by 4 bases and J by 6 bases, 12 bases remained unmatched. The CDR3 runs 15 residues. Germline values: CDR1 SGHAT, CDR2 FQNNGV.

The CDR3 nucleotides are TGTGCCAGCAGCTCTTCTAGCGGATTAAGCTCCTACGAGCAGTACTTC. Translation: CASSSSSGLSSYEQYF. V gene TRBV7-9 combines with J gene TRBJ2-7; TRBD2 agrees at 7 bases. Trimming removed 4 bases from V and 0 bases from J; junction bases left unmatched: 9. The CDR3 totals 16 residues. Germline values: CDR1 SEHNR, CDR2 FQNEAQ (reference sequence). Supplemented by reference TRBV7-9 and TRBJ2-7, the full variable domain reads DTGVSQNPRHKITKRGQNVTFRCDPISEHNRLYWYRQTLGQGPEFLTYFQNEAQLEKSRLLSDRFSAERPKGSFSTLEIQRTEQGDSAMYLCASSSSSGLSSYEQYFGPGTRLTVT.

The chain combines TRBV30 with TRBJ2-7, with 8 nucleotides matching TRBD1. The CDR3 totals 14 residues. J gave up 5 bases and V 2 bases, and 8 bases lay outside the gene matches. CDR1 and CDR2 (germline): GTSNPN, SVGIG (reference sequence). CDR3 nucleotides: TGTGCCTGGAGTCAAGGGACAGGTAACGACGAGCAGTACTTC. Amino acid sequence: CAWSQGTGNDEQYF.

The J gene is TRBJ2-1, the V gene TRBV28; 7 bases fit TRBD2. V was pared by 6 bases and J by 2 bases, with 7 bases of the junction left unmatched. This CDR3 is 15 amino acids long. Germline values: CDR1 MDHEN, CDR2 SYDVKM. The chain's CDR3 is CASRVSGMAYNEQFF. In DNA, the CDR3 is TGTGCCAGCAGGGTCAGCGGGATGGCCTACAATGAGCAGTTCTTC.

The V and J genes are TRBV6-5 and TRBJ1-2, with D unresolved. CDR1 is MNHEY, CDR2 SVGAGI, per germline. The CDR3 is 15 residues long. The V end was cut by 6 bases, the J end by 8 bases, with 22 bases between. The CDR3 DNA reads as TGTGCCAGCAGCCCCAGCCCAAGGACCTTTGAGGGCTACACCTTC. This gives the protein CASSPSPRTFEGYTF.